The T cell receptor (beta chain) under discussion was sequenced for a study of blood T cell repertoires in COVID-19. Overall study: Sites across the United States, Italy and Spain contributed samples from acute and convalescent COVID-19.

The data were produced by immunoSEQ multiplex PCR, yet TCRdb's version contains in-frame clones alone and is incomplete. The repertoire holds about 420,000 clones, over 85% seen once, with less than 0.95% in the top ten. The germline V gene encodes CDR1 SEHNR and CDR2 FQNEAQ (reference sequence). The CDR3 sequence is 14 residues long. V dropped 2 bases and J dropped 10 bases, with 12 bases sitting between them. Sequenced: peripheral blood. This clonotype was sampled from a man aged 18 to 30 with COVID-19, enrolled during active disease. The genes are TRBV7-9 and TRBJ1-6; weak D call: TRBD1 (6 bases). CDR3 coding DNA: TGTGCCAGCAGCTTAAGACAGGACGGCTCACCCCTCCACTTT. Amino acid sequence: CASSLRQDGSPLHF.